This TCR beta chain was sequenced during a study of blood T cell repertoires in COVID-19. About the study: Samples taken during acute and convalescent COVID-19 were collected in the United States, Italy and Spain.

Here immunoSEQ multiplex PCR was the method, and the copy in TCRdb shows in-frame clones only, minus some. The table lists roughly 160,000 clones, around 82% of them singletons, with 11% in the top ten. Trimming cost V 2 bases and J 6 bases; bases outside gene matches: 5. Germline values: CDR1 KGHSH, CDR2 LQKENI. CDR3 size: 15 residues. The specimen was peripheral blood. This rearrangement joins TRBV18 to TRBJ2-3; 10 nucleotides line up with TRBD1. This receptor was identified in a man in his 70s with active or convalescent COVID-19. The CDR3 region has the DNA TGTGCCAGCTCACCAGGGACAGGGGATTCCGATACGCAGTATTTT. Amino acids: CASSPGTGDSDTQYF.